The 10 T cell receptor beta chains listed next were all sequenced from one sample in a study of T cell responses to AZD1222 COVID-19 vaccine. Assay used: immunoSEQ multiplex PCR; TCRdb lists only in-frame clones, some missing. In the table there are around 160,000 clones, approximately 94% of which are singletons. Sequenced here: peripheral blood, sampled on day 0 of AZD1222 vaccination. These receptors all come from an adult in good health.

J is TRBJ2-2 and V is TRBV2; 8 bases match TRBD1. V lost 4 bases, J lost 5 bases, and 6 bases stayed unmatched. Germline CDR1 reads SNHLY; CDR2 reads FYNNEI. The CDR3 has 15 amino acids. CDR3 coding DNA: TGTGCCAGCAGTGGAGGCAGGGGGCATACCGGGGAGCTGTTTTTT. Amino acid sequence: CASSGGRGHTGELFF.

This rearrangement joins TRBV11-2 to TRBJ2-5, with D possibly being TRBD1 (7 bases). Germline V gene data show CDR1 as SGHAT and CDR2 as FQNNGV. This CDR3 has 15 amino acids. Trimming removed 5 bases at V and 5 bases at J, with 18 bases between. The DNA for the CDR3 is TGTGCCAGCAGCAAAACTCGGACAGGAGGGGAGACCCAGTACTTC. It specifies CASSKTRTGGETQYF.

This chain links TRBV29-1 with TRBJ2-1, with a tentative D call TRBD1 (5 bases). V lost 4 bases and J 6 bases, leaving 10 bases between the germline ends. CDR1 SQVTM and CDR2 ANQGSEA come from the germline V gene. CDR3 size: 12 residues. The CDR3 is CSVGPRGNEQFF. In nucleotides, the CDR3 is TGCAGCGTTGGCCCAAGGGGCAATGAGCAGTTCTTC.

The J gene is TRBJ1-5, the V gene TRBV19, with D perhaps matching TRBD1 (5 bases). The CDR3 is 15 residues long. Trimming removed 4 bases from V and 4 bases from J, with 14 bases in between. Looked up from germline, CDR1 is LNHDA and CDR2 is SQIVND (reference sequence). CDR3 protein: CASSTGRQGNQPQHF. The CDR3 nucleotides are TGTGCCAGTAGTACTGGACGGCAGGGAAATCAGCCCCAGCATTTT.

The chain is built from TRBV19 and TRBJ2-7, with D possibly matching TRBD2 (5 bases). The CDR3 contains 13 residues. The germline V and J ends were trimmed by 0 bases and 9 bases, with 12 bases remaining between them. Germline V gives CDR1 LNHDA, CDR2 SQIVND (reference sequence). The CDR3 DNA follows: TGTGCCAGTAGTATAGAACGGGATGCGGCGCAGTACTTC. Amino acids: CASSIERDAAQYF.

J is TRBJ1-1 and V is TRBV12-3 or TRBV12-4, with 7 bases lining up with TRBD1. There are 13 residues in the CDR3. V lost 10 bases to trimming and J lost 5 bases; unmatched junction nucleotides: 10. This CDR3 reads CAIFRGGRTEAFF. In DNA, the CDR3 is TGTGCCATCTTCAGGGGGGGCCGAACTGAAGCTTTCTTT.

In DNA form, the CDR3 reads TGTGCCAGCAGCACCCACGGGGGGGCTCGGGAGACCCAGTACTTC. Amino acid sequence: CASSTHGGARETQYF. The V and J genes are TRBV7-9 and TRBJ2-5, with 8 bases lining up with TRBD2. There are 15 residues in the CDR3. Per the germline V gene, CDR1 is SEHNR and CDR2 is FQNEAQ (reference sequence). The V gene end was trimmed by 5 bases and the J gene end by 5 bases; junction bases not matched to a gene: 10. Filled out from reference TRBV7-9 and TRBJ2-5, the complete variable domain reads DTGVSQNPRHKITKRGQNVTFRCDPISEHNRLYWYRQTLGQGPEFLTYFQNEAQLEKSRLLSDRFSAERPKGSFSTLEIQRTEQGDSAMYLCASSTHGGARETQYFGPGTRLLVL.

The chain uses TRBV24-1 and TRBJ2-1, with 8 bases identical to TRBD1. This CDR3 is 14 amino acids long. J was trimmed by 8 bases and V by 5 bases; bases with no gene match: 7. Germline V gene data show CDR1 as KGHDR and CDR2 as SFDVKD. The CDR3 region has the DNA TGTGCCACCAGTGCTACAGGGGGAACGTATGAGCAGTTCTTC. It encodes CATSATGGTYEQFF.

This clone was counted once. The CDR3 protein is CATHGAGEQFF. CDR3 nucleotides: TGTGCCACTCACGGGGCCGGCGAGCAGTTCTTC. This rearrangement joins TRBV6-6 to TRBJ2-1; D tentatively fits TRBD1 or TRBD2 (5 bases each). V lost 10 bases, J lost 10 bases, and 14 bases lay in between. CDR3 length: 11 residues. Germline loops: CDR1 MNHNY, CDR2 SVGAGI (reference sequence).

This chain connects TRBV7-3 to TRBJ2-2, with 11 bases that match TRBD2. The CDR3 totals 15 residues. The V segment lost 5 bases and the J segment 6 bases; nucleotides outside the gene matches: 5. Germline V gene data show CDR1 as SGHTA and CDR2 as FQGTGA. The CDR3 nucleotides are TGTGCCAGCAGCGTCGGGACTAGCGGCGCCGGGGAGCTGTTTTTT. It encodes CASSVGTSGAGELFF.